This record concerns one T cell receptor beta chain sequence. This specimen belongs to a study of T cells in tuberculosis. TCR-alpha and TCR-beta chains were sequenced unpaired. The table came from immunoSEQ multiplex PCR; TCRdb's copy has only in-frame clones and leaves some out. This repertoire shows about 58,000 clones, 88% found once; its top ten account for 21%. CDR3 length equals 15 residues. Germline loops: CDR1 SGHTA, CDR2 FQGTGA. V trimming: 4 bases; J trimming: 4 bases; junction bases outside the gene matches: 4. Thawed, overnight-rested PBMC were stained with GMM-loaded CD1B tetramer, viability dye and anti-CD3, then sorted. The CD1B tetramers carried C32 glucose monomycolate purified from Rhodococcus equi.

The V call is TRBV7-3, the J call TRBJ2-6; 7 bases line up with TRBD1. The TCR originated in an adult woman with latent tuberculosis. The sequenced sample consisted of CD1b-GMM tetramer-negative cells sorted from PBMCs. CDR3 protein: CASSSTGTGANVLTF. The CDR3 DNA follows: TGTGCCAGCAGCTCGACAGGGACCGGGGCCAACGTCCTGACTTTC. Full variable domain (rest looked up from reference TRBV7-3 and TRBJ2-6): GAGVSQTPSNKVTEKGKYVELRCDPISGHTALYWYRQSLGQGPEFLIYFQGTGAADDSGLPNDRFFAVRPEGSVSTLKIQRTERGDSAVYLCASSSTGTGANVLTFGAGSRLTVL.